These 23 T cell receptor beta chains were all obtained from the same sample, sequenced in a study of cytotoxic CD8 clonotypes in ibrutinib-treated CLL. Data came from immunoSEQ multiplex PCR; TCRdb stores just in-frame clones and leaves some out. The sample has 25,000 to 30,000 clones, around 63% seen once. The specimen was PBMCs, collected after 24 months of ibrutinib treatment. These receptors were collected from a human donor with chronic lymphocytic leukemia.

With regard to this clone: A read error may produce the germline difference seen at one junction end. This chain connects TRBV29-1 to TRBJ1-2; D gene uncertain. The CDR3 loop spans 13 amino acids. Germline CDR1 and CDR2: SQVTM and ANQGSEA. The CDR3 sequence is CTVPRTGNYGYTF. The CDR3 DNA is TGCACCGTTCCTCGGACTGGTAACTATGGCTACACCTTC.

CDR3 bases: TGTGCCAGCAGCCAAGGTCCGGGGAGCTCTGGAAACACCATATATTTT. The encoded protein is CASSQGPGSSGNTIYF. J is TRBJ1-3 and V is TRBV4-2; D remains unclear. Germline CDR1 LGHNA, CDR2 YNFKEQ. There are 16 residues in the CDR3. Trimming took 1 base from V and 0 from J, leaving 10 bases between them.

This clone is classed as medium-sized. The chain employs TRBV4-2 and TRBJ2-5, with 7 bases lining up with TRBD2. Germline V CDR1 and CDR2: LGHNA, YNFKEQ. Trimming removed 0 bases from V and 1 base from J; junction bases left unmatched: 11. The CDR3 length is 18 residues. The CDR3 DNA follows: TGTGCCAGCAGCCAAGAAGCCCCGCCCCTAGCGGCCCAAGAGACCCAGTACTTC. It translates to CASSQEAPPLAAQETQYF.

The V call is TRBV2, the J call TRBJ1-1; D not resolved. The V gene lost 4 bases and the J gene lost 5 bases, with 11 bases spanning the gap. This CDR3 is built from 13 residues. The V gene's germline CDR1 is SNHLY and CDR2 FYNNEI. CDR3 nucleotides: TGTGCCAGCAGTGGGGCGGTTAGTACTGAAGCTTTCTTT. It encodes CASSGAVSTEAFF. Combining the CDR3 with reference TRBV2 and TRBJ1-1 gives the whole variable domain EPEVTQTPSHQVTQMGQEVILRCVPISNHLYFYWYRQILGQKVEFLVSFYNNEISEKSEIFDDQFSVERPDGSNFTLKIRSTKLEDSAMYFCASSGAVSTEAFFGQGTRLTVV.

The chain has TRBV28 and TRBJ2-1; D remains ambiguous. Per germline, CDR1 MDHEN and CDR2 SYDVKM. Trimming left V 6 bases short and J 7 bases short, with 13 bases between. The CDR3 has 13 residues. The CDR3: CASSSADLNEQFF. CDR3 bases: TGTGCCAGCAGCTCTGCAGACCTAAATGAGCAGTTCTTC.

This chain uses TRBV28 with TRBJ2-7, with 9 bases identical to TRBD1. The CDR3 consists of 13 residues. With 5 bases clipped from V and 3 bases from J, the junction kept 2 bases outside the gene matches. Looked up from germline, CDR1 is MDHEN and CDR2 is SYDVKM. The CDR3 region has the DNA TGTGCCAGCAGTCAGGACAGGGGCTACGAGCAGTACTTC. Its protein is CASSQDRGYEQYF.

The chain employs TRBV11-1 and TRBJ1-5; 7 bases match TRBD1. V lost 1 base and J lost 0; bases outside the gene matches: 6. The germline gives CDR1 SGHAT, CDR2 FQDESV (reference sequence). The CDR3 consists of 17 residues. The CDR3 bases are TGTGCCAGCAGCTTAGGGGGCAGGGGGGTTAGCAATCAGCCCCAGCATTTT. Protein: CASSLGGRGVSNQPQHF.

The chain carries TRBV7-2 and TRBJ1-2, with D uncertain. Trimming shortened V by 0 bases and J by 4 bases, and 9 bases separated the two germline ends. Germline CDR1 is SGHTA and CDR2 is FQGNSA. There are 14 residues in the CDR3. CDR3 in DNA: TGTGCCAGCAGCTTAGCGCCGAGGTCCTATGGCTACACCTTC. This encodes CASSLAPRSYGYTF.

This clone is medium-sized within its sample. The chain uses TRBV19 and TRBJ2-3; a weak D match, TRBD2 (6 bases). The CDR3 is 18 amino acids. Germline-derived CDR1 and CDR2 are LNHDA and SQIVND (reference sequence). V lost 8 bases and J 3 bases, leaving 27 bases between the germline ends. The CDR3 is CASATKHISGSRTDTQYF. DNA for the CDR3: TGTGCCAGTGCCACGAAACATATTAGCGGCTCCCGGACAGATACGCAGTATTTT.

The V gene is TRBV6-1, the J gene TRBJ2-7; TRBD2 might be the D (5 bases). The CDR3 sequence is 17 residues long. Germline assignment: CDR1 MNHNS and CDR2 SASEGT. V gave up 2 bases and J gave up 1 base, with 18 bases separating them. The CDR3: CASSESPLRSGSYEQYF. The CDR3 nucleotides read TGTGCCAGCAGTGAATCCCCGTTGAGATCGGGATCCTACGAGCAGTACTTC.

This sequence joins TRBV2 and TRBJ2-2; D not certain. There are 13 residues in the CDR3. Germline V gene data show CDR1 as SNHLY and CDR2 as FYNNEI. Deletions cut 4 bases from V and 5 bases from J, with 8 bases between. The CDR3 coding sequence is TGTGCCAGCAGTGTCCTACTTACCGGGGAGCTGTTTTTT. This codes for CASSVLLTGELFF.

The CDR3 DNA sequence: TGTGCCAGCAGTCTCTTAGGACTAGCGGGGGCCTACAATGAGCAGTTCTTC. Its translation: CASSLLGLAGAYNEQFF. The rearrangement joins TRBV7-3 to TRBJ2-1; 13 bases match TRBD2. The V gene's germline CDR1 is SGHTA and CDR2 FQGTGA. V lost 6 bases, J lost 2 bases, and 7 bases stayed unmatched. The CDR3 extends over 17 amino acids.

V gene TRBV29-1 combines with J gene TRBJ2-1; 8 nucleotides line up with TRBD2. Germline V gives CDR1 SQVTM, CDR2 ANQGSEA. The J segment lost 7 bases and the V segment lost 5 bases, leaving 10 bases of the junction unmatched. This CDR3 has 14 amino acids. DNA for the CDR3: TGCAGCGTTCCAAGCGGGGGCTGGGGTAATGAGCAGTTCTTC. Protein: CSVPSGGWGNEQFF.

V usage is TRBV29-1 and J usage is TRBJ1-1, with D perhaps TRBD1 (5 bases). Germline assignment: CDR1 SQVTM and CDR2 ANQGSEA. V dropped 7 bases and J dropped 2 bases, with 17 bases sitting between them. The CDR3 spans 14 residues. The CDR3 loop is CSASAVGGNTEAFF. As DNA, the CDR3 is TGCAGCGCTTCCGCCGTCGGGGGAAACACTGAAGCTTTCTTT.

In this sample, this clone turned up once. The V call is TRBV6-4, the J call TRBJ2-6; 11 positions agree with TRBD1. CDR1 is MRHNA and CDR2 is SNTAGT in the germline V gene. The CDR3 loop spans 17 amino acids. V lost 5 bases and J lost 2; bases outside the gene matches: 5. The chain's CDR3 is CASSPGQGAPGANVLTF. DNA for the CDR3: TGTGCCAGCAGTCCCGGACAGGGGGCCCCTGGGGCCAACGTCCTGACTTTC.

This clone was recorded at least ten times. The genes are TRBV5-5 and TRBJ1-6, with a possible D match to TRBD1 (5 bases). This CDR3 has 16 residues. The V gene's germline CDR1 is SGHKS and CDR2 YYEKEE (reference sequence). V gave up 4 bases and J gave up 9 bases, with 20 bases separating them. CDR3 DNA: TGTGCCAGCAGCCTGAGTGGGGGACTTGGTGGTTCACCCCTCCACTTT. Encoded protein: CASSLSGGLGGSPLHF.

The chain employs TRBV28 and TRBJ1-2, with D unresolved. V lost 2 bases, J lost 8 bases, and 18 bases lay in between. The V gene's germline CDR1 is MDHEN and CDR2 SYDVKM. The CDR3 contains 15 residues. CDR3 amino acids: CASSLMSYPIHGYTF. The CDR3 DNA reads TGTGCCAGCAGTTTAATGAGTTACCCGATCCACGGCTACACCTTC.

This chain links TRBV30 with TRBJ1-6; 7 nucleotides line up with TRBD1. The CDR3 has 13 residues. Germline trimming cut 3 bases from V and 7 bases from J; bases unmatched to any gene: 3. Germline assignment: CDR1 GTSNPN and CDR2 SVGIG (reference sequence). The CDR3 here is CAWRDRVNSPLHF. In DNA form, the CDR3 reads TGTGCCTGGAGAGACAGGGTAAATTCACCCCTCCACTTT.

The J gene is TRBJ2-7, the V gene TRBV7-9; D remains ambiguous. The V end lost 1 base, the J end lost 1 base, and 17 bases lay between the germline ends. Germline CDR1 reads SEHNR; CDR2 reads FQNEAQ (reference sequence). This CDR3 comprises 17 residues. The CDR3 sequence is CASSLGVGKGKSYEQYF. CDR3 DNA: TGTGCCAGCAGCTTAGGGGTCGGCAAAGGAAAATCCTACGAGCAGTACTTC.

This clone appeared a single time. The CDR3 region is CASSRAFNTGNTIYF. The CDR3 DNA reads as TGTGCCAGCAGCCGGGCCTTCAATACTGGAAACACCATATATTTT. The chain links TRBV6-5 to TRBJ1-3; D ambiguous. Germline CDR1 reads MNHEY; CDR2 reads SVGAGI. V was shortened by 6 bases and J by 2 bases, with 14 bases between the two germline ends. This CDR3 comprises 15 residues.

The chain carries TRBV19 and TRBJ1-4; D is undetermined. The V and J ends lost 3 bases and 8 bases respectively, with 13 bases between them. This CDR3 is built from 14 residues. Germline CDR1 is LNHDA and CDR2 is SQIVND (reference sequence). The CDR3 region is CASSIGRAGEKLFF. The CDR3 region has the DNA TGTGCCAGTAGTATCGGCCGGGCAGGAGAAAAACTGTTTTTT.

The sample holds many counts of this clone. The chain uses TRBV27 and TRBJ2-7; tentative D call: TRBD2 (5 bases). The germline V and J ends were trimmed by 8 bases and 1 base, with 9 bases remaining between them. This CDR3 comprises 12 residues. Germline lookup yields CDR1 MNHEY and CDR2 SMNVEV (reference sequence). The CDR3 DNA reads TGTGCCAGCTCCTCGGGGTCCTACGAGCAGTACTTC. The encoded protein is CASSSGSYEQYF.

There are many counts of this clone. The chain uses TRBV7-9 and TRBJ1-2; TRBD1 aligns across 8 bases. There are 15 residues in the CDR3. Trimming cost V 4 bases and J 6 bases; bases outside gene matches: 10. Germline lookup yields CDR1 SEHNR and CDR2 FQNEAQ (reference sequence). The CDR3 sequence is CASSSWTGKEDGYTF. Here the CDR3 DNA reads TGTGCCAGCAGCTCATGGACAGGGAAGGAGGATGGCTACACCTTC.